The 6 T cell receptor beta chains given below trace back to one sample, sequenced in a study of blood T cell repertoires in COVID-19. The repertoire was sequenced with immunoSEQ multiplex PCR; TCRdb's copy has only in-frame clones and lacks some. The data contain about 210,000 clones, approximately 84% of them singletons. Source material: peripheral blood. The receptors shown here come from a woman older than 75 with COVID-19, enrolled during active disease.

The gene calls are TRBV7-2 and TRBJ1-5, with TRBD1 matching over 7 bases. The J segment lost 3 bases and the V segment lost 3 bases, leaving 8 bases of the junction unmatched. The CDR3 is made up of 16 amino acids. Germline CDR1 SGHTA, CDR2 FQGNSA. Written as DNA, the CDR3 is TGTGCCAGCAGCTTGGGTTACGGGACAGCCAATCAGCCCCAGCATTTT. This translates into CASSLGYGTANQPQHF.

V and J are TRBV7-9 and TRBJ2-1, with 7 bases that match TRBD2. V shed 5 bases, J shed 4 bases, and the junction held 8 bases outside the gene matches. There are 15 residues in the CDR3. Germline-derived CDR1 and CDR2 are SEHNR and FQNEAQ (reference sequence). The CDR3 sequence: CASSPLGSGYNEQFF. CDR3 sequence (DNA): TGTGCCAGCAGCCCCTTGGGTAGCGGGTACAATGAGCAGTTCTTC.

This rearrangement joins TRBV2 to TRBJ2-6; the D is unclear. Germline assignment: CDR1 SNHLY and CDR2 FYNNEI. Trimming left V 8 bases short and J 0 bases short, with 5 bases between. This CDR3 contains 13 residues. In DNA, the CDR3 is TGTGCCAGCCTTTACTCTGGGGCCAACGTCCTGACTTTC. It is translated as CASLYSGANVLTF.

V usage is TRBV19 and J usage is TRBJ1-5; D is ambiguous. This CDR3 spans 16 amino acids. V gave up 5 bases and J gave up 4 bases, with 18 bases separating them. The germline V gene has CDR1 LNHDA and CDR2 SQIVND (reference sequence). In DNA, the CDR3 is TGTGCCAGTAGTCCATGGGGAGGTCAAGGTAATCAGCCCCAGCATTTT. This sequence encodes CASSPWGGQGNQPQHF.

CDR3 nucleotides: TGTGCCAGCAGCCCGGGACTAGCGGGAGAGGACACCGGGGAGCTGTTTTTT. Translation gives CASSPGLAGEDTGELFF. This rearrangement joins TRBV7-8 to TRBJ2-2; 14 nucleotides match TRBD2. The V segment lost 5 bases and the J segment 3 bases; nucleotides outside the gene matches: 5. The CDR3 runs to 17 residues. From germline, CDR1 is SGHVS and CDR2 FQNEAQ. The whole variable domain, filled in from reference TRBV7-8 and TRBJ2-2, reads GAGVSQSPRYKVAKRGQDVALRCDPISGHVSLFWYQQALGQGPEFLTYFQNEAQLDKSGLPSDRFFAERPEGSVSTLKIQRTQQEDSAVYLCASSPGLAGEDTGELFFGEGSRLTVL.

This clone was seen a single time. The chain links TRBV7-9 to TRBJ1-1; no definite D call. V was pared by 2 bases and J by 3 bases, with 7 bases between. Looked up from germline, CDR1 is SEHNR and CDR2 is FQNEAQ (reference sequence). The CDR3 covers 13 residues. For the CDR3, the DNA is TGTGCCAGCAGCTTAAAATCGGACACTGAAGCTTTCTTT. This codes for CASSLKSDTEAFF.